This T cell receptor (beta chain) is from a study of cytomegalovirus exposure and HLA in healthy donors. Study in general: The 130 or so validation repertoires and the approximately 700 first-cohort repertoires shared a platform, a later analysis reported. Study-wide findings and caveats: Investigators reported 150 to 200 TCR beta chains as tied to cytomegalovirus. The CMV antigen specificity of three CMV-associated chains was confirmed through in vitro analysis.

Concerning this clone itself: Its antigen is undetermined.

Assay: immunoSEQ multiplex PCR; the TCRdb copy retains only in-frame clones and omits some. The sample carries 150,000 to 200,000 clones, 85% recorded once. V was trimmed by 0 bases and J by 4 bases, leaving 9 bases between them. Germline CDR1 and CDR2: GTSNPN and SVGIG (reference sequence). This CDR3 is 14 amino acids long. The receptor was derived from a man between 18 and 29 years old in good health and CMV-seropositive. Sequencing used PBMCs. V and J are TRBV30 and TRBJ2-2; D might be TRBD1 (6 bases). In DNA form, the CDR3 reads TGTGCCTGGAGTGTAAAAGGGGGCACCGGGGAGCTGTTTTTT. It encodes CAWSVKGGTGELFF.